The 21 T cell receptor beta chains reported below all come from one sample, sequenced in a study of spatial heterogeneity in lung cancer (dated by TCRdb to the late 2010s). The intended sense of this specimen's time point label: sample taken at primary tumor resection. The library was built by means of 5' RACE. TCRdb shows the sequencer as NextSeq 500. TCRdb reran the public reads through fastp at Q25 and MiXCR, keeping productive beta chains. Identical CDR3 proteins give one entry, which carries the most common genes and DNA. Within this sample are 85,000 to 100,000 distinct CDR3 sequences, with approximately 12% of them counted one time only. The ten largest clones take up under 50% of the sample. The sample in question was PBMCs, obtained at surgery. These receptors were obtained from a male donor with early-stage non-small cell lung cancer.

The rearrangement links TRBV29-1 to TRBJ2-3; 8 nucleotides agree with TRBD1. V was pared by 0 bases and J by 5 bases, with 1 base of the junction left unmatched. The CDR3 is 13 residues long. Per the germline V gene, CDR1 is SQVTM and CDR2 is ANQGSEA. This CDR3 reads CSVEEQGEDTQYF. The CDR3 coding sequence is TGCAGCGTTGAAGAACAGGGGGAAGATACGCAGTATTTT.

The chain couples TRBV7-2 to TRBJ1-2; no firm D call. This CDR3 comprises 13 residues. Germline-derived CDR1 and CDR2 are SGHTA and FQGNSA. Trimming took 4 bases from V and 5 from J, leaving 11 bases between them. This CDR3 is CASSSGLEYGYTF. The CDR3 DNA is TGTGCCAGCAGCTCAGGTCTGGAATATGGCTACACCTTC.

J is TRBJ2-1 and V is TRBV6-1; 11 bases match TRBD1. The V and J ends lost 5 bases and 4 bases, in that order; junction bases with no gene match: 4. The germline CDR1 and CDR2 sequences are MNHNS and SASEGT. The CDR3 extends over 15 amino acids. The CDR3 sequence: CASSNRDRGYNEQFF. The CDR3 region has the DNA TGTGCCAGCAGTAACCGGGACAGGGGGTACAATGAGCAGTTCTTC.

This clonotype was seen a handful of times. The genes are TRBV2 and TRBJ2-2; no clear D. The CDR3 length is 14 residues. V gave up 2 bases and J gave up 4 bases, with 8 bases separating them. Germline V gives CDR1 SNHLY, CDR2 FYNNEI. CDR3 DNA: TGTGCCAGCAGTGAATTGGGTGTCACCGGGGAGCTGTTTTTT. Protein: CASSELGVTGELFF.

The rearrangement joins TRBV10-3 to TRBJ2-7; 11 nucleotides agree with TRBD2. Per germline, CDR1 ENHRY and CDR2 SYGVKD. With V trimmed by 3 bases and J by 4 bases, 5 bases remained unmatched. The CDR3 has 15 residues. The CDR3: CAISDLAGGNYEQYF. The CDR3 DNA reads as TGTGCCATCAGTGACTTAGCGGGGGGGAATTACGAGCAGTACTTC.

This clonotype was seen only a few times. V is TRBV10-3 and J is TRBJ2-5; D is ambiguous. CDR1 and CDR2 (germline): ENHRY, SYGVKD. This CDR3 contains 14 residues. Trimming stripped 0 bases from V and 3 bases from J, with 8 bases between. CDR3 in DNA: TGTGCCATCAGTGAGTCGGGGTCCAAAGAGACCCAGTACTTC. It encodes CAISESGSKETQYF.

V usage is TRBV7-2 and J usage is TRBJ2-7, with D tentatively TRBD1 (5 bases). Germline V lookup: CDR1 SGHTA, CDR2 FQGNSA. The CDR3 totals 15 residues. Trimming cost V 5 bases and J 4 bases, with 18 bases left between them. The CDR3 is CASSIDSSPDYEQYF. CDR3 nucleotides: TGTGCCAGCAGCATCGACAGTTCTCCAGATTACGAGCAGTACTTC.

This chain links TRBV5-8 with TRBJ1-1; D is unclear. The CDR3 totals 14 residues. Germline-derived CDR1 and CDR2 are SGHTS and YDEGEE. V lost 4 bases to trimming and J lost 4 bases, with 14 bases between them. The CDR3 loop is CASSIGLAGTEAFF. In DNA form, the CDR3 reads TGTGCCAGCAGCATCGGGTTAGCTGGCACTGAAGCTTTCTTT.

This clonotype was recorded at least ten times. The chain employs TRBV27 and TRBJ2-1, with 8 bases matching TRBD1. The J segment lost 8 bases and the V segment lost 10 bases, leaving 4 bases of the junction unmatched. CDR1 MNHEY and CDR2 SMNVEV come from the germline V gene (reference sequence). This CDR3 is built from 11 residues. The CDR3 DNA is TGTGCCACCGAACAGGGGGATGAGCAGTTCTTC. This encodes CATEQGDEQFF.

Points on this clonotype: A much larger clone lies one base from this, so it may be a read error. The gene calls are TRBV10-3 and TRBJ2-3, with D possibly being TRBD2 (6 bases). The CDR3 totals 14 residues. CDR1 and CDR2 (germline): ENHRY, SYGVKD. The CDR3 region is CTISEGNSGHTQYF. The CDR3 DNA follows: TGTACCATCAGTGAGGGAAATAGCGGCCATACGCAGTATTTT.

This clonotype turned up a few times. The J gene is TRBJ1-4, the V gene TRBV30, with D maybe TRBD1 (6 bases). V was shortened by 2 bases and J by 3 bases, with 16 bases between the two germline ends. Germline V gene lookup returns CDR1 GTSNPN and CDR2 SVGIG (reference sequence). The CDR3 contains 16 residues. Here the CDR3 DNA reads TGTGCCTGGAGTCAATCCGTGGGACATCCTAATGAAAAACTGTTTTTT. Amino acid sequence: CAWSQSVGHPNEKLFF. Full variable domain (missing parts from reference TRBV30 and TRBJ1-4): SQTIHQWPATLVQPVGSPLSLECTVEGTSNPNLYWYRQAAGRGLQLLFYSVGIGQISSEVPQNLSASRPQDRQFILSSKKLLLSDSGFYLCAWSQSVGHPNEKLFFGSGTQLSVL.

This sequence joins TRBV7-2 and TRBJ1-1; unclear D gene. V was shortened by 0 bases and J by 4 bases, with 9 bases between the two germline ends. The CDR3 runs to 14 residues. Looked up from germline, CDR1 is SGHTA and CDR2 is FQGNSA. CDR3 loop: CASSLADLGTEAFF. DNA of the CDR3: TGTGCCAGCAGCTTAGCAGACCTGGGCACTGAAGCTTTCTTT.

This clonotype has just a few counts. The chain links TRBV7-9 to TRBJ2-7; the D is unclear. V was clipped by 4 bases and J by 6 bases, with 19 bases between them. Per the germline V gene, CDR1 is SEHNR and CDR2 is FQNEAQ (reference sequence). The CDR3 length is 15 residues. The CDR3 region is CASSSHLRSEPEQYF. CDR3 DNA sequence: TGTGCCAGCAGCTCGCATCTACGCTCGGAGCCCGAGCAGTACTTC.

The chain combines TRBV19 with TRBJ1-2; TRBD1 aligns across 7 bases. With V trimmed by 5 bases and J by 3 bases, 12 bases remained unmatched. Germline CDR1 LNHDA, CDR2 SQIVND (reference sequence). This CDR3 spans 16 amino acids. The CDR3, as DNA: TGTGCCAGTAGTCTCACCCCGACAGGGCTGGACTATGGCTACACCTTC. Protein product: CASSLTPTGLDYGYTF.

Many counts were recorded for this clonotype. The chain carries TRBV25-1 and TRBJ2-1; D is perhaps TRBD1 (6 bases). The CDR3 sequence is 13 residues long. V lost 6 bases and J 7 bases, leaving 13 bases between the germline ends. Per the germline V gene, CDR1 is MGHDK and CDR2 is SYGVNS. This CDR3 is CASRTDRFNEQFF. The DNA of the CDR3 is TGTGCCAGCAGAACCGACAGGTTTAATGAGCAGTTCTTC.

This clonotype was seen a handful of times. The gene calls are TRBV6-2 or TRBV6-3 and TRBJ2-7, with a weak D call TRBD2 (5 bases). Germline values: CDR1 MNHEY, CDR2 SVGEGT. CDR3 size: 15 residues. The V and J ends lost 2 bases and 7 bases respectively, with 18 bases between them. In DNA form, the CDR3 reads TGTGCCAGCAGTTACAGGTGGGAGCCGGTTCGAGAGCAGTACTTC. It yields the protein CASSYRWEPVREQYF.

The J gene is TRBJ2-1, the V gene TRBV7-8; possibly TRBD1 or TRBD2 for D (5 bases each). Germline lookup yields CDR1 SGHVS and CDR2 FQNEAQ. The CDR3 totals 15 residues. V lost 3 bases and J lost 6, with 15 bases in between. CDR3 region: CASSFSGTSSNEQFF. In DNA form, the CDR3 reads TGTGCCAGCAGCTTCTCCGGGACGAGCAGCAATGAGCAGTTCTTC.

This sequence joins TRBV27 and TRBJ2-5; 7 nucleotides match TRBD1. The CDR3 extends over 15 amino acids. Germline CDR1 MNHEY, CDR2 SMNVEV (reference sequence). J gave up 5 bases and V 5 bases, and 11 bases lay outside the gene matches. The CDR3 region is CASSPVTGRGETQYF. As DNA, the CDR3 is TGTGCCAGCAGTCCCGTGACAGGGAGAGGGGAGACCCAGTACTTC.

The genes are TRBV14 and TRBJ1-1, with no clear D. The CDR3 consists of 15 residues. Trimming shortened V by 5 bases and J by 0 bases, and 13 bases separated the two germline ends. Germline CDR1 reads SGHDN; CDR2 reads FVKESK. The CDR3 DNA follows: TGTGCCAGCAGCGAAGGGTTACACATGAACACTGAAGCTTTCTTT. Translated: CASSEGLHMNTEAFF.

This clonotype was seen a few times. V usage is TRBV6-2 or TRBV6-3 and J usage is TRBJ2-6; D call uncertain. This CDR3 region has 16 residues. Germline-derived CDR1 and CDR2 are MNHEY and SVGEGT. Trimming stripped 7 bases from V and 0 bases from J, with 13 bases between. The CDR3 region has the DNA TGTGCCAGCATAGGATGGGGTACCTCTGGGGCCAACGTCCTGACTTTC. Amino acid sequence: CASIGWGTSGANVLTF.

This clonotype was observed a handful of times. V is TRBV27 and J is TRBJ2-1; 10 nucleotides align to TRBD1. Germline V CDR1 and CDR2: MNHEY, SMNVEV (reference sequence). Trimming cost V 9 bases and J 7 bases; bases outside gene matches: 6. CDR3 size: 13 residues. CDR3 nucleotides: TGTGCCAGTGCCCGGGACAGGGGAAATGAGCAGTTCTTC. Translated: CASARDRGNEQFF.